This T cell receptor beta chain was identified in a study of monozygotic twins with inflammatory bowel disease. Overall study results and limits: Researchers were unable to tell different T cell subtypes apart.

No DNA is given; TCRdb re-called the 5' RACE reads and lists each CDR3 protein once. The data show about 160,000 distinct CDR3 sequences, and the top ten clones hold roughly 2.4%. Blood was drawn at more than 2 ml per donor. From germline, CDR1 is SNHLY and CDR2 FYNNEI. The CDR3 runs 16 residues. Concerning this clonotype itself: Its target is not known.

The chain is built from TRBV2 and TRBJ1-5; the TCRdb call, TRBD1, lacks DNA for checking. What was sequenced was blood. This clonotype was obtained from a human donor with ulcerative colitis or Crohn's disease, or a healthy co-twin of an affected twin (not recorded which). The CDR3 loop reads CASRPTAGDIHQPQHF.